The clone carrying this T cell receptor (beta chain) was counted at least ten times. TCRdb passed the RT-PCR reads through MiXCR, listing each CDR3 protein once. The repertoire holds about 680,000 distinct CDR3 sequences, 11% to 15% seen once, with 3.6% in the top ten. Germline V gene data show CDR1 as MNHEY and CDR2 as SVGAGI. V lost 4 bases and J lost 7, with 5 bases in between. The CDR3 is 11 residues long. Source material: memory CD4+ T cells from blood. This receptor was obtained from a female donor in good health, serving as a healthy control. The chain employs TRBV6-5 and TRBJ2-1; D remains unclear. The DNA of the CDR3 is TGTGCCAGCAGTTCCACAAATGAGCAGTTCTTC. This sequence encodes CASSSTNEQFF.